The 10 T cell receptor beta chains given below trace back to one sample, sequenced in a study of blood T cell repertoires in COVID-19. Profiling relied on immunoSEQ multiplex PCR, and the TCRdb table lists in-frame clones only, not all of them. This table has roughly 120,000 clones, less than 85% appearing once. The specimen sequenced was peripheral blood. These receptors were obtained from a man in his forties or fifties with acute or convalescent COVID-19.

J is TRBJ2-5 and V is TRBV6-6; D is unresolved. Per germline, CDR1 MNHNY and CDR2 SVGAGI (reference sequence). The V gene lost 0 bases and the J gene lost 3 bases, with 5 bases spanning the gap. The CDR3 totals 13 residues. CDR3 sequence: CASSYSREETQYF. The CDR3 DNA is TGTGCCAGCAGTTACTCTCGCGAAGAGACCCAGTACTTC.

The chain joins TRBV27 to TRBJ2-1; a weak D match, TRBD2 (6 bases). The CDR3 length is 15 residues. The V and J ends lost 4 bases and 5 bases respectively, with 15 bases between them. Germline CDR1 and CDR2: MNHEY and SMNVEV (reference sequence). The CDR3 DNA sequence: TGTGCCAGCAGTTCGTGGGGGGAAGGGAACAATGAGCAGTTCTTC. Encoded protein: CASSSWGEGNNEQFF.

The chain carries TRBV14 and TRBJ1-1, with D unresolved. The CDR3 covers 10 residues. Germline CDR1 and CDR2: SGHDN and FVKESK. Trimming cost V 5 bases and J 10 bases, with 8 bases left between them. The CDR3 nucleotides are TGTGCCAGCAGCGAACTTGCAGCTTTCTTT. Amino acid sequence: CASSELAAFF.

The chain uses TRBV7-3 and TRBJ2-1, with TRBD2 matching over 7 bases. CDR3 length: 14 residues. V dropped 3 bases and J dropped 5; count of bases not matched to a gene: 4. The V gene's germline CDR1 is SGHTA and CDR2 FQGTGA. The CDR3 region has the DNA TGTGCCAGCAGCTTGGCCGGGACTAACAATGAGCAGTTCTTC. It translates to CASSLAGTNNEQFF.

This chain joins TRBV10-1 and TRBJ2-1; 12 positions agree with TRBD1. Germline-derived CDR1 and CDR2 are WNHNN and SYGVQD (reference sequence). This CDR3 comprises 17 residues. V was clipped by 8 bases and J by 0 bases; unmatched bases: 8. In nucleotides, the CDR3 is TGCGCCAGCGGCCGGGACAGGGGGCCGAGCTCCTACAATGAGCAGTTCTTC. It yields the protein CASGRDRGPSSYNEQFF.

The chain employs TRBV6-5 and TRBJ1-1; D not resolved. The CDR3 has 14 residues. Trimming took 4 bases from V and 5 from J, leaving 14 bases between them. Germline V gene sequence: CDR1 MNHEY, CDR2 SVGAGI. The CDR3 region is CASSFHFAVTEAFF. In nucleotides, the CDR3 is TGTGCCAGCAGTTTCCACTTTGCGGTGACTGAAGCTTTCTTT.

The chain employs TRBV27 and TRBJ1-1; possibly TRBD1 for D (6 bases). This CDR3 has 14 amino acids. The V gene's germline CDR1 is MNHEY and CDR2 SMNVEV (reference sequence). V lost 0 bases to trimming and J lost 3 bases, with 8 bases between them. The CDR3 DNA reads TGTGCCAGCAGTTTATCCCAGGGGTACACTGAAGCTTTCTTT. This encodes CASSLSQGYTEAFF.

V gene TRBV11-2 combines with J gene TRBJ2-1, with TRBD2 matching over 8 bases. Trimming removed 0 bases from V and 6 bases from J; junction bases left unmatched: 10. The CDR3 loop spans 17 amino acids. Germline CDR1 SGHAT, CDR2 FQNNGV. The CDR3 is CASSLDRSAGGSNEQFF. DNA of the CDR3: TGTGCCAGCAGCTTAGATCGGTCGGCGGGGGGCAGCAATGAGCAGTTCTTC.

This clone was observed a single time. V usage is TRBV7-2 and J usage is TRBJ1-5; D gene ambiguous. Germline V gene data show CDR1 as SGHTA and CDR2 as FQGNSA. The length of the CDR3 is 16 residues. The V end was cut by 0 bases, the J end by 0 bases, with 9 bases between. The CDR3 reads CASSLAASASNQPQHF. CDR3 nucleotides: TGTGCCAGCAGCTTAGCGGCCAGTGCTAGCAATCAGCCCCAGCATTTT.

This clone was found many times. The genes are TRBV21-1 and TRBJ2-3; TRBD2 is the table's D call, not checked against the DNA. TRBV21-1 is annotated as a pseudogene. This CDR3 has 17 amino acids. The CDR3 protein is CASSKSWLAGGLDTQYF. CDR3 sequence (DNA): TGTGCCAGCAGCAAAAGTTGGCTAGCGGGAGGGTTGGATACGCAGTATTTT.